This entry concerns a single T cell receptor (beta chain). Its antigen is unidentified. It was with a sample-barcoded 5' primer and a J-beta primer mix that a second PCR of about 7 to 12 cycles was run. One entry per CDR3 protein results from TCRdb running MiXCR on the 5' RACE reads. The sample comprises 1 million or so distinct CDR3 sequences, approximately 26% of which are singletons, and less than 0.85% rests with the top ten. The source of the sample is a study of blood T cells in healthy people across ages. Background on the study: Per two T cells, about one barcoded beta molecule was captured through template switching.

Germline CDR1 and CDR2: MNHEY and SMNVEV (reference sequence). V lost 3 bases and J lost 0, with 15 bases in between. There are 16 residues in the CDR3. Regarding the study as a whole: Per million T cells, the diversity of TCR beta decreased roughly linearly as age advanced. A strong correlation between TCR beta diversity and naive T cell percentage was seen.

This sample was also put to use in a study of T cells of mothers and their children. Per that paper: The donor cohort consisted of a few healthy Caucasian mothers and their six children.

The genes are TRBV27 and TRBJ2-7; D is ambiguous. The receptor's source is a girl aged 2 to 10 in good health. The sample consisted of blood. The CDR3: CASSFDRPHPSYEQYF. For the CDR3, the DNA is TGTGCCAGCAGTTTCGATCGACCCCACCCCTCCTACGAGCAGTACTTC.